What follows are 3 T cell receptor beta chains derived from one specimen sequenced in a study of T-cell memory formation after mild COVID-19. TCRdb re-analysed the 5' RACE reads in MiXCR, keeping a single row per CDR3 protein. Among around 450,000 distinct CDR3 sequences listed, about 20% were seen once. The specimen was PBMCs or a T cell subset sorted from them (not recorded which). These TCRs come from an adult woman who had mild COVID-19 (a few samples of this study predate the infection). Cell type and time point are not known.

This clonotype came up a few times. CDR3 region: CASSMRGLAGLQETQYF. CDR3 sequence (DNA): TGTGCCAGCAGTATGCGGGGACTAGCGGGACTACAAGAGACCCAGTACTTC. The rearrangement joins TRBV12-3 or TRBV12-4 to TRBJ2-5; 13 bases match TRBD2. The CDR3 consists of 17 residues. J was trimmed by 2 bases and V by 5 bases; bases with no gene match: 8.

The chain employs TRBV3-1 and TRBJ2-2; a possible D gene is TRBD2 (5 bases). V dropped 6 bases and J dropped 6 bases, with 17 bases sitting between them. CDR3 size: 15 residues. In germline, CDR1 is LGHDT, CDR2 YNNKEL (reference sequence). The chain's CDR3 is CASSPRSLGAGELFF. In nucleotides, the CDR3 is TGTGCCAGCAGTCCCCGAAGCCTGGGAGCCGGGGAGCTGTTTTTT.

CDR3 nucleotides: TGTGCCAGCAGTTTATCCGGGACAGTCCCTAATCAGCCCCAGCATTTT. It translates to CASSLSGTVPNQPQHF. The gene calls are TRBV27 and TRBJ1-5; 7 bases agree with TRBD1. The CDR3 loop spans 16 amino acids. Per the germline V gene, CDR1 is MNHEY and CDR2 is SMNVEV (reference sequence). V was pared by 0 bases and J by 4 bases, with 6 bases of the junction left unmatched.